This T cell receptor (beta chain) appears in the sequencing data of a study of cytomegalovirus exposure and HLA in healthy donors. The PCR contained 60 Vbeta and 13 Jbeta primers. Assay: immunoSEQ multiplex PCR; the TCRdb copy retains only in-frame clones and omits some. The sample consists of about 120,000 clones, around four fifths of them appearing once. The receptor was derived from a man aged 55 to 69 in good health and CMV-seropositive. The specimen was PBMCs.

The CDR3 sequence: CASSTAGVLRSYNEQFF. In DNA form, the CDR3 reads TGTGCCAGCAGTACGGCAGGGGTCCTACGCTCCTACAATGAGCAGTTCTTC. The chain joins TRBV27 to TRBJ2-1; maybe TRBD1 (6 bases). CDR3 length: 17 residues. Trimming stripped 5 bases from V and 0 bases from J, with 17 bases between. CDR1 and CDR2 (germline): MNHEY, SMNVEV (reference sequence).